The T cell receptor beta chain under discussion was sequenced for a study of beta chain features in type 1 diabetes. Study in general: Healthy donors resembled patients in age, gender and cell yields. Analysis included 107,917,701 sorted cells drawn from all samples.

The isolated RNA, all of it, was reverse transcribed, so expressed TCRB transcripts were what got sequenced. Here immunoSEQ multiplex PCR was the method, and the copy in TCRdb shows in-frame clones only, minus some. The repertoire holds 350,000 to 450,000 clones, roughly 12% seen once, with approximately 0.01% in the top ten. General study points: Patients with Type 1 diabetes showed moderately but significantly shorter TCRB CDR3s in all four CD4+ subsets. The influence of HLA type on TCRB rearrangement stayed undetermined. Equally in patients and controls, shorter templates might have been favored by PCR.

The V end was cut by 2 bases, the J end by 4 bases, with 9 bases between. The CDR3 has 13 amino acids. Germline CDR1 SGDLS, CDR2 YYNGEE. This clone was counted between two and nine times. As yet, its antigen is unknown. The chain is built from TRBV9 and TRBJ2-5; a possible D gene is TRBD1 (5 bases). This TCR was sampled from a woman in her late teens or twenties with type 1 diabetes. Specimen: naive CD4+ T cells from blood. The CDR3 DNA reads as TGTGCCAGCAGCGTCCTTCAGGGAGAGACCCAGTACTTC. It is translated as CASSVLQGETQYF.